Presented here are 11 T cell receptor beta chains from one specimen sequenced in a study of radiotherapy plus CTLA-4 blockade in lung cancer. Data came from immunoSEQ multiplex PCR; TCRdb stores just in-frame clones and leaves some out. The sample holds about 48,000 clones; approximately 78% are singletons and the top ten take 2.5% to 3.5%. The sample here was peripheral blood, taken from a patient treated with radiotherapy plus ipilimumab. Every receptor here comes from a human donor with non-small cell lung cancer who had stable disease on radiotherapy plus ipilimumab.

This chain connects TRBV7-8 to TRBJ2-2; TRBD2 matches 13 bases. The germline V gene has CDR1 SGHVS and CDR2 FQNEAQ. V gave up 6 bases and J gave up 4 bases; unmatched junction bases: 8. The CDR3 consists of 17 residues. CDR3 protein: CASSTGLAGVSTGELFF. In nucleotides, the CDR3 is TGTGCCAGCAGTACTGGACTAGCGGGAGTTTCCACCGGGGAGCTGTTTTTT.

This clone came up a few times. The CDR3 bases are TGTGCCAGCAGTTTATCCCCCACAAATCAGCCCCAGCATTTT. It codes for CASSLSPTNQPQHF. This chain links TRBV28 with TRBJ1-5; D uncertain. The germline V and J ends were trimmed by 1 base and 4 bases, with 8 bases remaining between them. Germline-derived CDR1 and CDR2 are MDHEN and SYDVKM. This CDR3 contains 14 residues.

In nucleotides, the CDR3 is TGCGCCAGCAGCCAAATCAAGTGGGGTCGGGGGGACAATGAGCAGTTCTTC. Amino acid sequence: CASSQIKWGRGDNEQFF. This chain uses TRBV4-1 with TRBJ2-1, with TRBD2 identical over 7 bases. Unmatched junction bases numbered 12, after V lost 2 bases and J lost 5 bases. In germline, CDR1 is MGHRA, CDR2 YSYEKL. The CDR3 covers 17 residues.

The count of this clone is one. This chain links TRBV19 with TRBJ1-1; 8 bases fit TRBD1. Germline V gene lookup returns CDR1 LNHDA and CDR2 SQIVND (reference sequence). This CDR3 is built from 13 residues. Unmatched junction bases numbered 11, after V lost 5 bases and J lost 12 bases. Here the CDR3 reads CASSPADRVRTFF. The DNA for the CDR3 is TGTGCCAGTAGTCCGGCGGACAGGGTGAGGACTTTCTTT. The full variable domain, completed using reference TRBV19 and TRBJ1-1, is DGGITQSPKYLFRKEGQNVTLSCEQNLNHDAMYWYRQDPGQGLRLIYYSQIVNDFQKGDIAEGYSVSREKKESFPLTVTSAQKNPTAFYLCASSPADRVRTFFGQGTRLTVV.

This rearrangement joins TRBV30 to TRBJ2-1; no clear D. CDR3 size: 11 residues. V lost 7 bases to trimming and J lost 9 bases, with 13 bases between them. Per germline, CDR1 GTSNPN and CDR2 SVGIG (reference sequence). The CDR3 coding sequence is TGTGCCTCCTCATACCCGGGTGAGCAGTTCTTC. It yields the protein CASSYPGEQFF. The whole variable domain, filled in from reference TRBV30 and TRBJ2-1, reads SQTIHQWPATLVQPVGSPLSLECTVEGTSNPNLYWYRQAAGRGLQLLFYSVGIGQISSEVPQNLSASRPQDRQFILSSKKLLLSDSGFYLCASSYPGEQFFGPGTRLTVL.

This chain joins TRBV15 and TRBJ2-7; 7 bases agree with TRBD2. V lost 5 bases and J lost 6; bases outside the gene matches: 4. The V gene's germline CDR1 is LNHNV and CDR2 YYDKDF (reference sequence). The CDR3 length is 12 residues. CDR3 region: CATSAAGSEQYF. DNA for the CDR3: TGTGCCACCAGCGCAGCGGGGAGCGAGCAGTACTTC.

The CDR3 region has the DNA TGTGCCAGCAGCCCCAACGGGGGTGAAAACACCGGGGAGCTGTTTTTT. Protein sequence: CASSPNGGENTGELFF. The chain carries TRBV5-4 and TRBJ2-2, with a weak D call TRBD2 (6 bases). The CDR3 runs to 16 residues. Trimming took 4 bases from V and 2 from J, leaving 15 bases between them. Germline lookup yields CDR1 SGHNT and CDR2 YYREEE (reference sequence).

The rearrangement joins TRBV10-2 to TRBJ2-1; 11 bases are a match to TRBD2. The V gene's germline CDR1 is WSHSY and CDR2 SAAADI. The CDR3 runs to 15 residues. Trimming cost V 0 bases and J 12 bases; bases outside gene matches: 7. CDR3 in DNA: TGCGCCAGCAGTGAGTCTAGCGGGAGGGCCTTTGGGCAGTTCTTC. It encodes CASSESSGRAFGQFF.

The CDR3 region has the DNA TGTGCCAGCAGCTTCCCAGGGAAGGGCTACGAGCAGTACTTC. It specifies CASSFPGKGYEQYF. J is TRBJ2-7 and V is TRBV5-4; D perhaps matches TRBD1 (5 bases). Trimming left V 2 bases short and J 3 bases short, with 12 bases between. Germline V gene data show CDR1 as SGHNT and CDR2 as YYREEE (reference sequence). This CDR3 region has 14 residues.

This chain links TRBV11-3 with TRBJ2-5; 8 nucleotides agree with TRBD1. CDR3 length equals 15 residues. The germline V gene encodes CDR1 SGHNT and CDR2 YENEEA. J was trimmed by 2 bases and V by 5 bases; bases with no gene match: 7. CDR3: CASSRDRGLQETQYF. In DNA, the CDR3 is TGTGCCAGCAGCCGCGACAGGGGCCTTCAAGAGACCCAGTACTTC.

The chain couples TRBV19 to TRBJ1-1, with D possibly matching TRBD1 (5 bases). This CDR3 has 15 residues. V dropped 6 bases and J dropped 1 base, with 15 bases sitting between them. Germline loops: CDR1 LNHDA, CDR2 SQIVND (reference sequence). CDR3: CASSRALGGNTEAFF. CDR3 in DNA: TGTGCCAGTAGCAGGGCGCTGGGGGGGAACACTGAAGCTTTCTTT. Filled out from reference TRBV19 and TRBJ1-1, the complete variable domain reads DGGITQSPKYLFRKEGQNVTLSCEQNLNHDAMYWYRQDPGQGLRLIYYSQIVNDFQKGDIAEGYSVSREKKESFPLTVTSAQKNPTAFYLCASSRALGGNTEAFFGQGTRLTVV.